This entry lists 13 T cell receptor beta chains sequenced from one sample in a study of cytomegalovirus exposure and HLA in healthy donors. The PCR made use of 60 Vbeta and 13 Jbeta primers. Clones were read by immunoSEQ multiplex PCR, and TCRdb kept only the in-frame ones, dropping some. The sample has 150,000 or so clones, almost 80% seen once. The sample was PBMCs. These receptors all stem from a man aged 30 to 45 in good health and CMV-seronegative.

This chain connects TRBV10-3 to TRBJ2-5; tentatively, D is TRBD1 (7 bases). V was shortened by 4 bases and J by 7 bases, with 25 bases between the two germline ends. The CDR3 spans 17 residues. Germline CDR1 and CDR2: ENHRY and SYGVKD. This chain's CDR3 is CAISGRGVRGEGVTQYF. The CDR3 DNA reads as TGTGCCATCAGTGGCCGGGGCGTCAGGGGGGAAGGGGTGACCCAGTACTTC.

The chain employs TRBV10-3 and TRBJ1-5; D possibly corresponds to TRBD1 (5 bases). The germline V gene has CDR1 ENHRY and CDR2 SYGVKD. CDR3 size: 15 residues. V was shortened by 10 bases and J by 2 bases, with 18 bases between the two germline ends. The CDR3 loop is CATSPQGDGNQPQHF. In nucleotides, the CDR3 is TGTGCCACCTCCCCCCAGGGCGACGGCAATCAGCCCCAGCATTTT.

A note on this clone: One end of the junction varies from germline; a read error may be responsible. The chain links TRBV6-6 to TRBJ2-2; perhaps TRBD1 as D (5 bases). The CDR3 is made up of 15 amino acids. Germline lookup yields CDR1 MNHNY and CDR2 SVGAGI (reference sequence). For the CDR3, the DNA is TGTGCCAGCAGTTCAGGACACACGAACTCCGGGGAGCTGTTTTTT. Its translation: CASSSGHTNSGELFF.

The chain employs TRBV11-1 and TRBJ1-1; 8 bases are a match to TRBD1. The CDR3 sequence is 13 residues long. Germline V gene lookup returns CDR1 SGHAT and CDR2 FQDESV (reference sequence). Unmatched junction bases numbered 5, after V lost 4 bases and J lost 7 bases. For the CDR3, the DNA is TGTGCCAGCAGCTACGGGACAGGAGTTGAAGCTTTCTTT. Translated: CASSYGTGVEAFF.

The chain has TRBV11-1 and TRBJ2-5; no clear D. Looked up from germline, CDR1 is SGHAT and CDR2 is FQDESV (reference sequence). Trimming took 2 bases from V and 3 from J, leaving 10 bases between them. The CDR3 is 14 residues long. DNA for the CDR3: TGTGCCAGCAGCTTAAGCATGACTGAAGAGACCCAGTACTTC. This codes for CASSLSMTEETQYF.

The CDR3, as DNA: TGTGCCAGCAGTTCCCCGGGACTAGCGGGAGCCGGGGAGCTGTTTTTT. It translates to CASSSPGLAGAGELFF. V gene TRBV6-5 combines with J gene TRBJ2-2; 14 bases map to TRBD2. Germline CDR1 and CDR2: MNHEY and SVGAGI. The CDR3 has 16 amino acids. V lost 4 bases, J lost 6 bases, and 4 bases stayed unmatched.

This clone was recorded a few times. This chain joins TRBV5-1 and TRBJ1-2; TRBD1 might be the D (5 bases). The CDR3 spans 12 residues. Per the germline V gene, CDR1 is SGHRS and CDR2 is YFSETQ. The V gene lost 2 bases and the J gene lost 6 bases, with 8 bases spanning the gap. CDR3 protein: CASSLMTDGYTF. CDR3 in DNA: TGCGCCAGCAGCTTAATGACAGATGGCTACACCTTC.

The chain employs TRBV6-6 and TRBJ1-2; 7 bases are a match to TRBD1. Germline V lookup: CDR1 MNHNY, CDR2 SVGAGI (reference sequence). With 4 bases clipped from V and 2 bases from J, the junction kept 10 bases outside the gene matches. The CDR3 loop spans 16 amino acids. The CDR3 DNA is TGTGCCAGCAGTTCCCCCGTTTCGGGACAGAACTATGGCTACACCTTC. It yields the protein CASSSPVSGQNYGYTF.

The chain links TRBV11-2 to TRBJ2-7; D unclear. Per the germline V gene, CDR1 is SGHAT and CDR2 is FQNNGV. CDR3 length: 12 amino acids. The V and J ends lost 1 base and 2 bases respectively, with 3 bases between them. CDR3 sequence (DNA): TGTGCCAGCAGCTTAGCCACCTACGAGCAGTACTTC. This codes for CASSLATYEQYF.

The chain couples TRBV10-3 to TRBJ2-1; 8 bases map to TRBD2. J was trimmed by 4 bases and V by 4 bases; bases with no gene match: 3. The CDR3 covers 14 residues. Germline-derived CDR1 and CDR2 are ENHRY and SYGVKD. The CDR3, as DNA: TGTGCCATCAGTGCCGCGGGGGGTTACAATGAGCAGTTCTTC. Translating it yields CAISAAGGYNEQFF.

CDR3 nucleotides: TGTGCCAGCAGCGGAGCCGGGACTAGCGGCACAGATACGCAGTATTTT. It encodes CASSGAGTSGTDTQYF. The chain carries TRBV7-6 and TRBJ2-3; 10 bases agree with TRBD2. There are 16 residues in the CDR3. The V and J ends lost 5 bases and 1 base, in that order; junction bases with no gene match: 6. Germline lookup yields CDR1 SGHVS and CDR2 FNYEAQ.

The chain has TRBV10-3 and TRBJ1-5; 10 bases line up with TRBD1. The V and J ends lost 3 bases and 0 bases, in that order; junction bases with no gene match: 2. Germline values: CDR1 ENHRY, CDR2 SYGVKD. The CDR3 is 16 residues long. CDR3 in amino acids: CAISDRDRGSNQPQHF. CDR3 sequence (DNA): TGTGCCATCAGTGACCGGGACAGGGGTAGCAATCAGCCCCAGCATTTT.

As for this clone: One end of the junction fails to match germline, which may point to a read error. The chain has TRBV18 and TRBJ2-5, with D possibly being TRBD1 (5 bases). The CDR3 is made up of 11 amino acids. Germline V gene data show CDR1 as KGHSH and CDR2 as LQKENI. CDR3 in DNA: TGCGCCGCAGGGCCACAAGAGACCCAGTACTTC. Its protein is CAAGPQETQYF.